This T cell receptor (beta chain) was documented in a study of shared clonotypes between healthy human individuals. Findings and limits, study-wide: Having only a few donors restricted how much genetic and exposure-history diversity was captured.

Trimming cost V 4 bases and J 5 bases; bases outside gene matches: 6. Germline CDR1 reads SGHDT; CDR2 reads YYEEEE. CDR3 length: 15 residues. This clone was recorded once. As yet, its antigen is unknown. Naive CD8 cells were CD45RO-negative, positively selected for CCR7, excluding terminally differentiated effector memory CD45RA+ cells. At the deep level, the assay was run. TCRdb's copy holds only in-frame clones and misses some; the assay was immunoSEQ multiplex PCR. Of around 2,000,000 clones in the sample, about 93% were seen once. This TCR came from a man between 18 and 29 years old in good health. Some clones in this sample may be carry-over from other donors' samples. The rearrangement uses TRBV5-6 and TRBJ1-2; 12 positions match TRBD1. The sequenced material came from naive CD8+ T cells from PBMCs. In DNA, the CDR3 is TGTGCCAGCAGCGACGGGACAGGGGGCGCGTATGGCTACACCTTC. Its translation is CASSDGTGGAYGYTF.